This T cell receptor beta chain was retrieved from a study of blood T cell repertoires in COVID-19. Study in general: From T cells, B-cell-depleted T cells, or PBMCs came the material, which was cDNA or gDNA.

Turning to this clone: One junction end disagrees with the germline gene, perhaps due to a read error.

Participants reported their clinical history, and cohort assignment relied on those reports. CDR1 and CDR2 from the germline V gene are SQVTM and ANQGSEA. This CDR3 contains 14 residues. How the authors handled the data: Amplifying reference gene primers gave estimates of nucleated cell counts. Clones were sequenced by immunoSEQ multiplex PCR, and TCRdb holds only the in-frame ones, with some missing. V, J and clone size are taken as reported in that table, and D and trimming were inferred from the DNA itself. In the table there are roughly 500,000 clones, approximately 87% of which are singletons. This sequence was found in a woman aged 40 to 50 who had recovered from COVID-19. Material for sequencing was PBMCs or T cells enriched from blood (not recorded which). The V gene is TRBV29-1, the J gene TRBJ2-3, with D possibly being TRBD2 (6 bases). CDR3 in amino acids: CSAERLVNTDTQYF. The CDR3 bases are TGCAGCGCTGAAAGACTAGTAAACACAGATACGCAGTATTTT.